The sequence of this TCR beta chain was determined in a study of response to subunit inactivated influenza vaccine. TCRdb redid the calling of the RT-PCR reads with MiXCR, one entry per CDR3 protein. The repertoire includes roughly 290,000 distinct CDR3 sequences, 20% to 25% of them detected once, and 10% sits in the top ten. V lost 3 bases, J lost 7 bases, and 5 bases stayed unmatched. This CDR3 contains 15 residues. Per germline, CDR1 SGDLS and CDR2 YYNGEE. The specimen comprised PBMCs from blood, sampled approximately 20 months after vaccination. The TCR sequence derives from a man aged 50-75 years who received an inactivated influenza vaccine. The chain couples TRBV9 to TRBJ2-4; 12 nucleotides agree with TRBD2. The CDR3, as DNA: TGTGCCAGCAGCGGAGCTAGCGGGAGGGCCAACATTCAGTACTTC. This sequence encodes CASSGASGRANIQYF.